Sequencing of this T cell receptor beta chain was carried out in a study of cytomegalovirus exposure and HLA in healthy donors. Across the study: Unique TCR beta sequences numbering approximately 120 million came from around 180 million T cells in an earlier analysis. Study results and limitations: It emerged from a later analysis that several of the most significant clusters appeared to be linked to common viral pathogens. In an earlier analysis, most TCR beta V segments were productive about 87% or about 30% of the time. Per a later analysis, HLA-associated TCR beta chains showed more clonal expansion than other, equally common TCR beta chains.

Notes on this clone: Its antigen is not known.

PCR amplification relied on 60 Vbeta primers (plus 13 Jbeta primers). Profiled with immunoSEQ multiplex PCR; TCRdb holds only in-frame clones, not every one. The profile shows about 88,000 clones, 85% to 90% of them singletons. Germline lookup yields CDR1 MDHEN and CDR2 SYDVKM. The CDR3 extends over 18 amino acids. V gave up 3 bases and J gave up 2 bases; unmatched junction bases: 12. The source material was PBMCs. The chain joins TRBV28 to TRBJ1-2; 10 nucleotides agree with TRBD1. This TCR was sampled from a man between 18 and 29 years old in good health and CMV-seronegative. CDR3 nucleotide sequence: TGTGCCAGCAGTTTCCTGACTCTCGACAGGGGGCAAAACTATGGCTACACCTTC. Its protein product is CASSFLTLDRGQNYGYTF.